This T cell receptor beta chain was captured in a study of shared clonotypes between healthy human individuals. Profiled with immunoSEQ multiplex PCR; TCRdb holds only in-frame clones, not every one. The table shows roughly 590,000 clones, with just under 97% occurring only once. CDR3 length: 12 residues. V lost 5 bases and J 3 bases, leaving 8 bases between the germline ends. Germline values: CDR1 PRHDT, CDR2 FYEKMQ (reference sequence). Cells designated naive CD8 were CD45RO-negative and were positively selected for CCR7, with terminally differentiated effector memory CD45RA+ cells excluded. V is TRBV13 and J is TRBJ2-7; D assignment may be TRBD1 or TRBD2 (5 bases each). Sequences were obtained from naive CD8+ T cells sorted from blood. The sequence came from a woman younger than 45 in good health. CDR3 protein: CASSEGRYEQYF. The CDR3, as DNA: TGTGCCAGCAGCGAGGGGCGCTACGAGCAGTACTTC.